What follows describes a single TCR beta chain. CDR1 is KGHSH and CDR2 is LQKENI in the germline V gene. The V end was cut by 0 bases, the J end by 12 bases, with 15 bases between. CDR3 length: 13 residues. The data were obtained in a study of T cell responses to AZD1222 COVID-19 vaccine. Data came from immunoSEQ multiplex PCR; TCRdb stores just in-frame clones and leaves some out. The sample gives about 150,000 clones, 90% of which show up once; 1.5% to 2% is in the top ten. The sample in question was peripheral blood, obtained on day 0 of AZD1222 vaccination. The rearrangement uses TRBV18 and TRBJ2-7; the D call may be TRBD1 or TRBD2 (5 bases each). This TCR came from an adult in good health. Written as DNA, the CDR3 is TGTGCCAGCTCACCACCGTCGGGACCCCCCGGGTACTTC. This translates into CASSPPSGPPGYF.